The 17 T cell receptor beta chains listed next were all sequenced from one sample in a study of T cell changes during pregnancy in multiple sclerosis. Sequencing was performed with immunoSEQ multiplex PCR; in TCRdb, only in-frame clones are kept and a portion is missing. Found here are some 37,000 clones, 85% to 90% of them singletons; the top ten hold about 0.5%. Sequenced material: CD4+ T cells from peripheral blood mononuclear cells, taken in the first trimester of pregnancy. The receptor source for this set is a female donor with multiple sclerosis, enrolled in a pregnancy study.

The chain links TRBV18 to TRBJ2-1; 7 bases are shared with TRBD2. The V segment lost 1 base and the J segment 3 bases; nucleotides outside the gene matches: 6. Germline V gives CDR1 KGHSH, CDR2 LQKENI. The CDR3 spans 16 residues. DNA for the CDR3: TGTGCCAGCTCACCACTGCTAGCGGACCACTACAATGAGCAGTTCTTC. Encoded protein: CASSPLLADHYNEQFF.

This clone appeared once. The chain couples TRBV10-3 to TRBJ2-1, with D possibly TRBD2 on 5 matching bases. Germline V CDR1 and CDR2: ENHRY, SYGVKD. V was cut by 7 bases and J by 7 bases, with 20 bases left in between. This CDR3 contains 15 residues. The CDR3 nucleotides are TGTGCCATCAAACCCCACGCGACGGAGGTGAATGAGCAGTTCTTC. Amino acids: CAIKPHATEVNEQFF.

This sequence joins TRBV7-9 and TRBJ2-3, with 13 bases aligning to TRBD2. This CDR3 contains 14 residues. Per the germline V gene, CDR1 is SEHNR and CDR2 is FQNEAQ (reference sequence). After removal of 11 bases from V and 4 bases from J, the junction contained 6 bases not matched to a gene. As DNA, the CDR3 is TGTGCCCGGGGGACTAGCGGGAATGCAGATACGCAGTATTTT. This gives the protein CARGTSGNADTQYF.

The chain recombines TRBV7-9 with TRBJ2-7; tentative D call: TRBD1 (5 bases). The CDR3 length is 12 residues. Germline lookup yields CDR1 SEHNR and CDR2 FQNEAQ (reference sequence). The germline V and J ends were trimmed by 3 bases and 6 bases, with 9 bases remaining between them. The CDR3 here is CASSFQGSEQYF. The CDR3 DNA reads TGTGCCAGCAGCTTCCAGGGAAGCGAGCAGTACTTC.

V usage is TRBV6-5 and J usage is TRBJ2-6, with TRBD2 as a possible D gene (5 bases). The V gene lost 6 bases and the J gene lost 4 bases, with 7 bases spanning the gap. The CDR3 is 13 residues long. Per germline, CDR1 MNHEY and CDR2 SVGAGI. The CDR3 spells CASRGVGANVLTF. In DNA, the CDR3 is TGTGCCAGCAGGGGAGTGGGGGCCAACGTCCTGACTTTC.

V gene TRBV12-5 combines with J gene TRBJ2-1; 7 positions match TRBD2. This CDR3 region has 14 residues. CDR1 is LGHNT and CDR2 is FRNRAP in the germline V gene. V was pared by 8 bases and J by 0 bases, with 4 bases of the junction left unmatched. The CDR3 loop is CASSGGSSYNEQFF. CDR3 bases: TGTGCTAGTTCAGGCGGGAGCTCCTACAATGAGCAGTTCTTC. Filled out from reference TRBV12-5 and TRBJ2-1, the complete variable domain reads DARVTQTPRHKVTEMGQEVTMRCQPILGHNTVFWYRQTMMQGLELLAYFRNRAPLDDSGMPKDRFSAEMPDATLATLKIQPSEPRDSAVYFCASSGGSSYNEQFFGPGTRLTVL.

The sample holds one count of this clone. V and J are TRBV19 and TRBJ2-7; 7 nucleotides line up with TRBD1. There are 15 residues in the CDR3. Germline CDR1 reads LNHDA; CDR2 reads SQIVND (reference sequence). V shed 5 bases, J shed 0 bases, and the junction held 7 bases outside the gene matches. The CDR3 bases are TGTGCCAGTAGTTTCCCGGGACAGTCCTCCTACGAGCAGTACTTC. This encodes CASSFPGQSSYEQYF.

The chain is built from TRBV5-1 and TRBJ2-5, with TRBD2 matching 8 bases. This CDR3 has 16 amino acids. J lost 5 bases, V lost 3 bases, and 12 bases had no gene match. Looked up from germline, CDR1 is SGHRS and CDR2 is YFSETQ. CDR3 in amino acids: CASSSGAGEAQETQYF. In DNA form, the CDR3 reads TGCGCCAGCAGCTCCGGAGCGGGAGAGGCACAGGAGACCCAGTACTTC.

A single count supports this clone. This chain connects TRBV12-5 to TRBJ2-1; D not certain. The ends were cut back, 4 bases at V and 11 bases at J, with 12 bases in the middle. This CDR3 has 12 residues. The V gene's germline CDR1 is LGHNT and CDR2 FRNRAP. As DNA, the CDR3 is TGTGCTAGTGGTTCCCGACTTGGAAAGCAGTTCTTC. As protein: CASGSRLGKQFF.

The chain uses TRBV4-2 and TRBJ1-3; 8 bases align to TRBD1. V lost 2 bases and J lost 0; bases outside the gene matches: 6. The V gene's germline CDR1 is LGHNA and CDR2 YNFKEQ. This CDR3 has 17 amino acids. The CDR3 spells CASSQRGDRGSGNTIYF. Here the CDR3 DNA reads TGTGCCAGCAGCCAACGAGGCGACAGGGGCTCTGGAAACACCATATATTTT.

This rearrangement joins TRBV5-1 to TRBJ2-3, with 7 bases that match TRBD1. This CDR3 comprises 16 residues. Germline values: CDR1 SGHRS, CDR2 YFSETQ. The V segment lost 0 bases and the J segment 7 bases; nucleotides outside the gene matches: 11. CDR3 in DNA: TGCGCCAGCAGCTTGGCCACAGGGGATGGAGCTAATACGCAGTATTTT. Translation gives CASSLATGDGANTQYF.

The chain combines TRBV5-1 with TRBJ1-2; no reliable D call. This CDR3 is 12 amino acids long. Germline V gene data show CDR1 as SGHRS and CDR2 as YFSETQ. V shed 2 bases and J shed 3 bases, with 5 bases lying between them. Here the CDR3 reads CASSFEDYGYTF. In DNA form, the CDR3 reads TGCGCCAGCAGCTTTGAGGACTATGGCTACACCTTC.

The chain combines TRBV7-8 with TRBJ2-7; 11 nucleotides match TRBD2. Germline assignment: CDR1 SGHVS and CDR2 FQNEAQ. V lost 4 bases and J lost 8; bases outside the gene matches: 4. The length of the CDR3 is 13 residues. The CDR3 region is CASSSGLADKQYF. Written as DNA, the CDR3 is TGTGCCAGCAGCTCGGGACTAGCGGACAAGCAGTACTTC.

This clone showed up just once. The chain carries TRBV5-1 and TRBJ2-1, with D possibly being TRBD2 (5 bases). CDR1 SGHRS and CDR2 YFSETQ come from the germline V gene. V was trimmed by 3 bases and J by 10 bases, leaving 8 bases between them. The length of the CDR3 is 11 residues. The CDR3 DNA follows: TGCGCCAGCAGCTCCCGACTAGAGCAGTTCTTC. As protein: CASSSRLEQFF. Full variable domain (missing parts from reference TRBV5-1 and TRBJ2-1): KAGVTQTPRYLIKTRGQQVTLSCSPISGHRSVSWYQQTPGQGLQFLFEYFSETQRNKGNFPGRFSGRQFSNSRSEMNVSTLELGDSALYLCASSSRLEQFFGPGTRLTVL.

This chain connects TRBV19 to TRBJ1-5; TRBD1 aligns across 7 bases. Germline CDR1 is LNHDA and CDR2 is SQIVND (reference sequence). The CDR3 has 13 residues. The J segment lost 7 bases and the V segment lost 3 bases, leaving 3 bases of the junction unmatched. The CDR3 DNA reads TGTGCCAGTAGTATCGACAGGGTGCAGCCCCAGCATTTT. This codes for CASSIDRVQPQHF.

CDR3 bases: TGTGCCAGCAGCTTGGATTCCCCCCAGGTGAACACCGGGGAGCTGTTTTTT. Protein sequence: CASSLDSPQVNTGELFF. This chain links TRBV5-4 with TRBJ2-2; D is unclear. Between the trimmed V and J ends, which lost 0 bases and 1 base, there was a span of 13 bases. This CDR3 spans 17 amino acids. Looked up from germline, CDR1 is SGHNT and CDR2 is YYREEE (reference sequence).

This clone is labeled as medium-sized (0.01 to 0.1%). The CDR3 DNA follows: TGTGCCAGCAGCTGGGACTGGAACACCGGGGAGCTGTTTTTT. It codes for CASSWDWNTGELFF. J is TRBJ2-2 and V is TRBV7-9, with D maybe TRBD2 (6 bases). The CDR3 is 14 residues long. Germline CDR1 is SEHNR and CDR2 is FQNEAQ (reference sequence). The V end lost 4 bases, the J end lost 1 base, and 7 bases lay between the germline ends.